This is a list of T cell receptor beta chains from one sample in a study of blood T cell repertoires in COVID-19. Produced via immunoSEQ multiplex PCR; TCRdb's table is partial and in-frame only. The data contain about 90,000 clones, approximately 86% of them singletons. The source material was peripheral blood. Receptors were obtained from a man at least 80 years old with acute or convalescent COVID-19. The CDR3 runs from the conserved cysteine through the conserved F or W. D genes are given only for firm matches. Some rows mark clone size as missing; the rest say once, few, many or name a class of expanded clone.

abundance	j_gene	v_gene	d_gene	CDR3nt	CDR3aa
.	TRBJ2-2	TRBV6-5	.	TGTGCCAGCAGTTACCGCGGTTTAACCGGGGAGCTGTTTTTT	CASSYRGLTGELFF
.	TRBJ1-5	TRBV19	TRBD1	TGTGCCAGTAGTAAGGACAGGGGTAGCAATCAGCCCCAGCATTTT	CASSKDRGSNQPQHF
.	TRBJ1-2	TRBV6-5	.	TGTGCCAGCAGTACCCTACACCAGGGGAATGGCTACACCTTC	CASSTLHQGNGYTF
.	TRBJ1-2	TRBV5-4	.	TGTGCCAGCAGCTCAGGACAGCCCCTGGAGGGCTACACCTTC	CASSSGQPLEGYTF
once	TRBJ1-4	TRBV28	.	TGTGCCAGCTCCGGGGGTGGGGCTTATGAAAAACTGTTTTTT	CASSGGGAYEKLFF
.	TRBJ2-1	TRBV5-4	.	TGTGCCAGCAGCTTGGAGCGGCTCAATGAGCAGTTCTTC	CASSLERLNEQFF
once	TRBJ2-1	TRBV9	TRBD2	TGTGCCAGCAGCGTTCGGACTAGCGGGACCTACAATGAGCAGTTCTTC	CASSVRTSGTYNEQFF
.	TRBJ1-1	TRBV2	.	TGTGCCAGAAGCTCCTACGTAGATACTGAAGCTTTCTTT	CARSSYVDTEAFF
.	TRBJ1-6	TRBV25-1	TRBD1	TGTGCCAGCAGTGGTTGGGGACAGAATTCACCCCTCCACTTT	CASSGWGQNSPLHF
.	TRBJ2-5	TRBV27	TRBD1	TGTGCCAGCAGTTCCCTGGGACAGGGACCCCAAGAGACCCAGTACTTC	CASSSLGQGPQETQYF
once	TRBJ2-1	TRBV6-5	.	TGTGCCAGCAGAAAGGCCAGGGACTACAATGAGCAGTTCTTC	CASRKARDYNEQFF
.	TRBJ2-2	TRBV5-4	.	TGTGCCAGCAGGTCAGATGAAAACACCGGGGAGCTGTTTTTT	CASRSDENTGELFF
.	TRBJ2-5	TRBV7-2	TRBD2	TGTGCCAGCAGCTTAGACCCTAGCGGGAGCCCGGAGACCCAGTACTTC	CASSLDPSGSPETQYF
once	TRBJ1-2	TRBV19	.	TGTGCCAGTAGTATCGTAGATGGCTACACCTTC	CASSIVDGYTF
.	TRBJ2-7	TRBV6-6	.	TGTGCCAGCAGTTCCCCGGGAGCTCTCTACGAGCAGTACTTC	CASSSPGALYEQYF
once	TRBJ1-6	TRBV27	.	TGTGCCAGCAGTCCAATTATGGGGGGTTCACCCCTCCACTTT	CASSPIMGGSPLHF
once	TRBJ2-7	TRBV27	TRBD2	TGTGCCAGCAGCTCACAGACAGCGGGAGGGACCTACGAGCAGTACTTC	CASSSQTAGGTYEQYF
once	TRBJ1-6	TRBV25-1	TRBD1	TGTGCCAGCTCCTGGACAGGTAGTTCACCCCTCCACTTT	CASSWTGSSPLHF
few	TRBJ1-5	TRBV24-1	TRBD1	TGTGCCACCAGTGGCAGGGGGCTCGGGCAGCCCCAGCATTTT	CATSGRGLGQPQHF
few	TRBJ1-1	TRBV5-4	.	TGTGCCAGCAGCAGACAGGTTCCCAGGGGCCACACTGAAGCTTTCTTT	CASSRQVPRGHTEAFF
.	TRBJ2-1	TRBV7-9	TRBD2	TGTGCCAGCAGCGTCGCCGGGACTAGTAATGAGCAGTTCTTC	CASSVAGTSNEQFF
.	TRBJ2-1	TRBV4-3	TRBD2	TGCGCCAGCAGCCAAATTATCCAAGGGACTAGCGCCTACAATGAGCAGTTCTTC	CASSQIIQGTSAYNEQFF
.	TRBJ2-5	TRBV6-1	TRBD1	TGTGCCAGCAGTGATGGACAGGGGGGTCGTTTGTACCAAGAGACCCAGTACTTC	CASSDGQGGRLYQETQYF
.	TRBJ2-7	TRBV21-1	.	TGTGCCAGCAGCCCCCAAAGTGGGCAGACCTACGAGCAGTACTTC	CASSPQSGQTYEQYF
.	TRBJ2-1	TRBV5-1	TRBD1	TGCGCCAGCAGCGCAGACAGGGGCGAGCAGTTCTTC	CASSADRGEQFF
.	TRBJ2-7	TRBV10-3	TRBD1	TGTGCCATCAGTGGAGGACAGGGATCCGAGCAGTACTTC	CAISGGQGSEQYF
.	TRBJ2-2	TRBV19	TRBD1	TGTGCCAGCAATATGGGACAGGGGATTAACACCGGGGAGCTGTTTTTT	CASNMGQGINTGELFF
.	TRBJ1-4	TRBV6-2/TRBV6-3	TRBD1	TGTGCCAGCAGTCCACTTCCGGGACAGTTTCGTGCAACTAATGAAAAACTGTTTTTT	CASSPLPGQFRATNEKLFF
.	TRBJ2-1	TRBV7-6	TRBD2	TGTGCCAGCAGCTTAGGACTAGCCACACGGGGCAATGAGCAGTTCTTC	CASSLGLATRGNEQFF
medium-sized	TRBJ2-5	TRBV7-2	TRBD1	TGTGCCAGCAGCTTGGTGGACAGGAGCCAAGAGACCCAGTACTTC	CASSLVDRSQETQYF
.	TRBJ2-1	TRBV6-1	.	TGTGCCAGCAGTGCTCTAGGGGCAAGCTCCTACAATGAGCAGTTCTTC	CASSALGASSYNEQFF
.	TRBJ1-2	TRBV7-9	TRBD1	TGTGCCAGCAGCTCCCTAGACAGGGGGCTAAGGGGCTACACCTTC	CASSSLDRGLRGYTF
.	TRBJ1-2	TRBV10-1	.	TGCGCCAGCAGGCATCCATCCCATAAAAGAGACTATGGCTACACCTTC	CASRHPSHKRDYGYTF
.	TRBJ1-4	TRBV7-6	.	TGTGCCAGCAGCCGGACAGCTGACGGCTATGAAAAACTGTTTTTT	CASSRTADGYEKLFF
once	TRBJ2-4	TRBV7-2	TRBD1	TGTGCCAGCAGCGCTAAGGGACAGACTCTAAACATTCAGTACTTC	CASSAKGQTLNIQYF
.	TRBJ2-7	TRBV7-8	TRBD2	TGTGCCAGCAGCGGTCGGGCTAGCGGGAAATTTAGGGCCTACGAGCAGTACTTC	CASSGRASGKFRAYEQYF
.	TRBJ2-4	TRBV28	.	TGTGCCAGCAGTTTGAACAGGGTGAGGTCGGACATTCAGTACTTC	CASSLNRVRSDIQYF
.	TRBJ1-2	TRBV14	TRBD1	TGTGCCAGCAGCCCCCTAGGGACAGGGGGCGATGGCTACACCTTC	CASSPLGTGGDGYTF
.	TRBJ2-7	TRBV7-8	TRBD1	TGTGCCAGCAGCCCTCGGACAGGGGGCGTGGGCGAGCAGTACTTC	CASSPRTGGVGEQYF
.	TRBJ2-1	TRBV12-3/TRBV12-4	.	TGTGCCAGCAGTTTAATAAATGAGCAGTTCTTC	CASSLINEQFF
.	TRBJ1-1	TRBV4-3	TRBD1	TGCGCCAGCGCAACCCGGGACAGGGGGCGGACTGAAGCTTTCTTT	CASATRDRGRTEAFF
.	TRBJ2-5	TRBV5-1	TRBD1	TGCGCCAGCAGCTTGGCCGGGACAGGGTTTCCGGGCCAAGAGACCCAGTACTTC	CASSLAGTGFPGQETQYF
.	TRBJ2-2	TRBV24-1	TRBD2	TGTGCCACCGGGACTAGCGGGAGCACCGGGGAGCTGTTTTTT	CATGTSGSTGELFF